The 28 T cell receptor beta chains in this list originate from one sample, sequenced in a study of cytomegalovirus exposure and HLA in healthy donors. Vbeta (60) and Jbeta (13) primers were used in the PCR. Assay used: immunoSEQ multiplex PCR; TCRdb lists only in-frame clones, some missing. Among 200,000 or so clones listed, 65% to 85% were seen once. Source material: PBMCs. The receptors derive from a boy aged 2 to 9 in good health and CMV-seronegative.

The chain couples TRBV2 to TRBJ2-2; 8 positions agree with TRBD2. Germline V CDR1 and CDR2: SNHLY, FYNNEI. The V and J ends lost 6 bases and 6 bases, in that order; junction bases with no gene match: 6. CDR3 length: 14 residues. CDR3 protein: CASRLAVNAGELFF. The CDR3 nucleotides read TGTGCCAGCAGACTAGCGGTCAACGCCGGGGAGCTGTTTTTT.

This chain links TRBV4-2 with TRBJ1-6; D not resolved. CDR3 length equals 14 residues. Germline CDR1 is LGHNA and CDR2 is YNFKEQ. The V end lost 4 bases, the J end lost 5 bases, and 9 bases lay between the germline ends. This CDR3 reads CASSPRGDNSPLHF. CDR3 nucleotides: TGTGCCAGCAGCCCTCGGGGAGATAATTCACCCCTCCACTTT.

The chain has TRBV5-6 and TRBJ1-1; D is unresolved. CDR3 size: 15 residues. Trimming left V 4 bases short and J 4 bases short, with 17 bases between. CDR1 SGHDT and CDR2 YYEEEE come from the germline V gene. The CDR3 protein is CASSLVQTRSTEAFF. The CDR3 DNA is TGTGCCAGCAGCCTAGTCCAGACTCGATCCACTGAAGCTTTCTTT.

The chain uses TRBV19 and TRBJ2-2, with D maybe TRBD2 (5 bases). The CDR3 has 15 residues. Germline values: CDR1 LNHDA, CDR2 SQIVND (reference sequence). V was shortened by 5 bases and J by 8 bases, with 18 bases between the two germline ends. The CDR3 region is CASSPGERIIGELFF. The DNA for the CDR3 is TGTGCCAGTAGTCCTGGCGAGCGGATCATAGGGGAGCTGTTTTTT.

The chain uses TRBV19 and TRBJ2-3, with 11 bases matching TRBD2. After removal of 6 bases from V and 2 bases from J, the junction contained 7 bases not matched to a gene. Germline values: CDR1 LNHDA, CDR2 SQIVND (reference sequence). This CDR3 contains 16 residues. CDR3 amino acids: CASRASGGSITDTQYF. The CDR3, as DNA: TGTGCCAGTAGGGCTAGCGGGGGGTCAATCACAGATACGCAGTATTTT. Together with reference TRBV19 and TRBJ2-3, the CDR3 gives the full variable domain: DGGITQSPKYLFRKEGQNVTLSCEQNLNHDAMYWYRQDPGQGLRLIYYSQIVNDFQKGDIAEGYSVSREKKESFPLTVTSAQKNPTAFYLCASRASGGSITDTQYFGPGTRLTVL.

V and J are TRBV5-6 and TRBJ2-3; 9 bases fit TRBD2. Germline trimming cut 5 bases from V and 5 bases from J; bases unmatched to any gene: 12. Germline lookup yields CDR1 SGHDT and CDR2 YYEEEE. The CDR3 totals 16 residues. CDR3 region: CASSRRSGRRLDTQYF. The CDR3 nucleotides read TGTGCCAGCAGTCGCCGAAGCGGGAGGAGGCTAGATACGCAGTATTTT.

The chain couples TRBV9 to TRBJ1-1; 7 bases match TRBD1. The length of the CDR3 is 15 residues. Germline lookup yields CDR1 SGDLS and CDR2 YYNGEE. Trimming took 3 bases from V and 0 from J; bases not matched to a gene: 5. The CDR3 DNA reads as TGTGCCAGCAGCGCCCTTCAGGGGGTGAACACTGAAGCTTTCTTT. Amino acid sequence: CASSALQGVNTEAFF. The full variable domain, its missing parts supplied by reference TRBV9 and TRBJ1-1, is DSGVTQTPKHLITATGQRVTLRCSPRSGDLSVYWYQQSLDQGLQFLIQYYNGEERAKGNILERFSAQQFPDLHSELNLSSLELGDSALYFCASSALQGVNTEAFFGQGTRLTVV.

The chain employs TRBV2 and TRBJ1-5; no clear D gene. V gave up 4 bases and J gave up 6 bases, with 7 bases separating them. Germline assignment: CDR1 SNHLY and CDR2 FYNNEI. This CDR3 is 12 amino acids long. The CDR3 region has the DNA TGTGCCAGCAGTGGAGAGGGTCAGCCCCAGCATTTT. Protein product: CASSGEGQPQHF.

J is TRBJ1-5 and V is TRBV2; no clear D gene. The V end lost 2 bases, the J end lost 3 bases, and 14 bases lay between the germline ends. Germline V gene lookup returns CDR1 SNHLY and CDR2 FYNNEI. The CDR3 runs to 16 residues. The CDR3 DNA sequence: TGTGCCAGCAGTGAACGAGGTTCCCCCGTCAATCAGCCCCAGCATTTT. Amino acids: CASSERGSPVNQPQHF.

To note about this clone: A junction boundary mismatches the germline segment, possibly from a read error. The V gene is TRBV5-6, the J gene TRBJ2-7; tentative D call: TRBD1 (6 bases). Germline lookup yields CDR1 SGHDT and CDR2 YYEEEE. The CDR3 is 16 residues long. In DNA form, the CDR3 reads TGTGCCAGCAGCGGAGTAACAGGGAAGGCTTCTAAGGAGCAGCACTTC. Translating it yields CASSGVTGKASKEQHF.

This chain uses TRBV19 with TRBJ1-1; the match to TRBD1 covers 7 bases. Trimming removed 3 bases from V and 4 bases from J; junction bases left unmatched: 5. Germline V gene data show CDR1 as LNHDA and CDR2 as SQIVND (reference sequence). The CDR3 runs 14 residues. DNA for the CDR3: TGTGCCAGTAGTATTACCCCAGGGGGCACTGAAGCTTTCTTT. It specifies CASSITPGGTEAFF.

The rearrangement links TRBV13 to TRBJ2-5; 7 bases are a match to TRBD2. J gave up 3 bases and V 8 bases, and 9 bases lay outside the gene matches. CDR3 length: 14 residues. Germline V gives CDR1 PRHDT, CDR2 FYEKMQ (reference sequence). The CDR3 here is CASRPRLAEETQYF. The CDR3 coding sequence is TGTGCCAGCCGACCTCGGCTAGCGGAAGAGACCCAGTACTTC.

This clone was found once. The chain carries TRBV27 and TRBJ2-1; 8 bases are shared with TRBD2. V was clipped by 5 bases and J by 9 bases; unmatched bases: 6. The germline V gene has CDR1 MNHEY and CDR2 SMNVEV (reference sequence). The CDR3 contains 13 residues. CDR3 sequence (DNA): TGTGCCAGCAGTATAGGACTAGCCAGTGAGCAGTTCTTC. Translating it yields CASSIGLASEQFF.

This chain uses TRBV13 with TRBJ2-7; the D gene is possibly TRBD2 (6 bases). This CDR3 has 16 amino acids. V shed 1 base and J shed 1 base, with 14 bases lying between them. Germline loops: CDR1 PRHDT, CDR2 FYEKMQ (reference sequence). CDR3 sequence: CASSLALGGASYEQYF. DNA of the CDR3: TGTGCCAGCAGCTTAGCCCTGGGAGGTGCATCCTACGAGCAGTACTTC.

J is TRBJ1-5 and V is TRBV4-2; no reliable D call. The germline CDR1 and CDR2 sequences are LGHNA and YNFKEQ. With 0 bases removed from V and 0 bases from J, the gap between germline ends came to 6 bases. This CDR3 has 15 residues. The CDR3 DNA reads as TGTGCCAGCAGCCAAGATTACAATAGCAATCAGCCCCAGCATTTT. It codes for CASSQDYNSNQPQHF.

This clone occurred a few times. The chain uses TRBV2 and TRBJ2-7, with TRBD1 matching 7 bases. Germline V CDR1 and CDR2: SNHLY, FYNNEI. CDR3 length equals 15 residues. Losses at the gene ends were 2 bases for V and 1 base for J; bases not matched to a gene: 5. The CDR3 bases are TGTGCCAGCAGTGAAAGGGGACAGTCTTCCTACGAGCAGTACTTC. Protein: CASSERGQSSYEQYF.

The genes are TRBV6-1 and TRBJ2-7; 7 nucleotides line up with TRBD2. The germline gives CDR1 MNHNS, CDR2 SASEGT. The CDR3 consists of 15 residues. V lost 6 bases and J lost 0; bases outside the gene matches: 8. The CDR3 DNA reads as TGTGCCAGCAGGAATTCAGCGGGGATCTCCTACGAGCAGTACTTC. Its protein is CASRNSAGISYEQYF.

The chain employs TRBV7-2 and TRBJ1-5; 7 bases map to TRBD1. The CDR3 extends over 15 amino acids. Germline V CDR1 and CDR2: SGHTA, FQGNSA. The V segment lost 6 bases and the J segment 0 bases; nucleotides outside the gene matches: 5. The CDR3, as DNA: TGTGCCAGCAGTTGGGGACAGATTAGCAATCAGCCCCAGCATTTT. This gives the protein CASSWGQISNQPQHF.

V usage is TRBV25-1 and J usage is TRBJ2-7; D gene ambiguous. V shed 3 bases and J shed 0 bases, with 12 bases lying between them. This CDR3 has 15 amino acids. CDR1 MGHDK and CDR2 SYGVNS come from the germline V gene. This chain's CDR3 is CASSDSTPSSYEQYF. The CDR3 bases are TGTGCCAGCAGTGACTCAACACCCAGCTCCTACGAGCAGTACTTC.

The chain uses TRBV29-1 and TRBJ2-7; TRBD1 matches at 8 bases. The CDR3 consists of 14 residues. V lost 7 bases to trimming and J lost 2 bases; unmatched junction nucleotides: 10. Germline V gene sequence: CDR1 SQVTM, CDR2 ANQGSEA. The CDR3 loop reads CSAADRENPYEQYF. The CDR3 nucleotides are TGCAGCGCCGCGGACAGGGAGAACCCCTACGAGCAGTACTTC.

This clone was seen a handful of times. The chain joins TRBV7-6 to TRBJ2-7; the D is unclear. CDR3 size: 13 residues. The germline V gene encodes CDR1 SGHVS and CDR2 FNYEAQ. V shed 5 bases and J shed 2 bases, with 10 bases lying between them. The CDR3 nucleotides are TGTGCCAGCAGCGTATCTAATGCCTACGAGCAGTACTTC. It encodes CASSVSNAYEQYF.

The chain uses TRBV6-5 and TRBJ2-3; D is unclear. This CDR3 spans 13 amino acids. Deletions cut 6 bases from V and 2 bases from J, with 9 bases between. Germline V gives CDR1 MNHEY, CDR2 SVGAGI. The CDR3 DNA is TGTGCCAGCAGGGTGACTGCCACAGATACGCAGTATTTT. Its protein is CASRVTATDTQYF.

The chain is built from TRBV9 and TRBJ2-3, with D perhaps matching TRBD2 (6 bases). The CDR3 runs to 15 residues. The V and J ends lost 0 bases and 5 bases respectively, with 13 bases between them. Germline V gene sequence: CDR1 SGDLS, CDR2 YYNGEE. The CDR3 loop is CASSVGDSKVDTQYF. CDR3 nucleotides: TGTGCCAGCAGCGTAGGGGACTCCAAGGTAGATACGCAGTATTTT. Filled out from reference TRBV9 and TRBJ2-3, the complete variable domain reads DSGVTQTPKHLITATGQRVTLRCSPRSGDLSVYWYQQSLDQGLQFLIQYYNGEERAKGNILERFSAQQFPDLHSELNLSSLELGDSALYFCASSVGDSKVDTQYFGPGTRLTVL.

This clone was seen just once. V and J are TRBV19 and TRBJ1-1, with 8 bases aligning to TRBD1. V lost 8 bases and J lost 0; bases outside the gene matches: 5. Germline loops: CDR1 LNHDA, CDR2 SQIVND (reference sequence). This CDR3 is 14 amino acids long. The CDR3 DNA follows: TGTGCCAGTGAACCAGGGGGCATGAACACTGAAGCTTTCTTT. Encoded protein: CASEPGGMNTEAFF.

J is TRBJ1-4 and V is TRBV6-5; a possible D gene is TRBD1 (5 bases). The CDR3 has 14 residues. Deletions cut 7 bases from V and 5 bases from J, with 14 bases between. Germline V gives CDR1 MNHEY, CDR2 SVGAGI. Here the CDR3 DNA reads TGTGCCAGCAAGGTGCAGGGAGGCAATGAAAAACTGTTTTTT. Encoded protein: CASKVQGGNEKLFF.

V usage is TRBV4-2 and J usage is TRBJ2-3, with 11 bases lining up with TRBD1. The CDR3 sequence is 18 residues long. CDR1 is LGHNA, CDR2 YNFKEQ, per germline. V gave up 0 bases and J gave up 4 bases; unmatched junction bases: 9. CDR3 DNA sequence: TGTGCCAGCAGCCAAGACTCGATTAGGACAGGGGGCCCAGATACGCAGTATTTT. This gives the protein CASSQDSIRTGGPDTQYF.

The J gene is TRBJ1-2, the V gene TRBV27; 9 bases agree with TRBD1. CDR1 MNHEY and CDR2 SMNVEV come from the germline V gene (reference sequence). The CDR3 extends over 18 amino acids. The junction had 11 bases not matched to a gene; V was cut back by 0 bases and J by 3 bases. The CDR3 region has the DNA TGTGCCAGCAGTTTATCCCCAGGGGACAGGGATTTTGACTATGGCTACACCTTC. It yields the protein CASSLSPGDRDFDYGYTF.

The rearrangement joins TRBV30 to TRBJ2-2, with TRBD1 identical over 8 bases. CDR1 and CDR2 from the germline V gene are GTSNPN and SVGIG (reference sequence). This CDR3 has 13 amino acids. V dropped 3 bases and J dropped 7; count of bases not matched to a gene: 4. The CDR3 coding sequence is TGTGCCTGGAGCGGCAGGGGGCGCGGGGAGCTGTTTTTT. This sequence encodes CAWSGRGRGELFF.